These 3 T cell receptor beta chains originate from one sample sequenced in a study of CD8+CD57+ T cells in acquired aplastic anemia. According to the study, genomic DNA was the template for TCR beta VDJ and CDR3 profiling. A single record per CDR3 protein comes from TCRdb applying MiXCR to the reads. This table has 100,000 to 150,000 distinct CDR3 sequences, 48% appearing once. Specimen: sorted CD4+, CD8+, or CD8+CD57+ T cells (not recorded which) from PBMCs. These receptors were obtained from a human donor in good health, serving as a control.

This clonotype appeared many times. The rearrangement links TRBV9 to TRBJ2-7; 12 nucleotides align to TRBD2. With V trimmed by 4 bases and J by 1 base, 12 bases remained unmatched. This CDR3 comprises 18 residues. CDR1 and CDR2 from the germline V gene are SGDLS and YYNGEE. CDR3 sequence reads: CASSPRLAGAGGSYEQYF. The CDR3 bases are TGTGCCAGCAGCCCCCGACTAGCGGGGGCAGGAGGATCCTACGAGCAGTACTTC. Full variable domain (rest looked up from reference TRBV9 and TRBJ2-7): DSGVTQTPKHLITATGQRVTLRCSPRSGDLSVYWYQQSLDQGLQFLIQYYNGEERAKGNILERFSAQQFPDLHSELNLSSLELGDSALYFCASSPRLAGAGGSYEQYFGPGTRLTVT.

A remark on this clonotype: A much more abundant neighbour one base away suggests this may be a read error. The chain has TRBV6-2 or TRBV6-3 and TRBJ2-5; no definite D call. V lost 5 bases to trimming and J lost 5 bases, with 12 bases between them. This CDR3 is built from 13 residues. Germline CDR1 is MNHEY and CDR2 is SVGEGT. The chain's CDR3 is CASSLPPVETQYF. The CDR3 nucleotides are TGTGCCAGCAGTCTCCCGCCCGTGGAGACCCAGTACTTC.

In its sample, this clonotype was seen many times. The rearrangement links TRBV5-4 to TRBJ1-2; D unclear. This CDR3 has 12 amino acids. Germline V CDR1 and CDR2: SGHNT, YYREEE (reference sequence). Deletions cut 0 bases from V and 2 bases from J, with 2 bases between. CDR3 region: CASSLDNYGYTF. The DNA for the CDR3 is TGTGCCAGCAGCTTGGACAACTATGGCTACACCTTC.